Presented here are 19 T cell receptor beta chains from one specimen sequenced in a study of shared clonotypes between healthy human individuals. Method: immunoSEQ multiplex PCR; TCRdb's copy keeps in-frame clones and lacks some. The data hold roughly 2.4 million clones, with about 94% observed a single time. The sequencing sample was made of naive CD4+ T cells sorted from blood. Specified subset: CD45RA+ positively selected. The source is a man aged 18 to 35 in good health.

The genes are TRBV27 and TRBJ2-1; D is uncertain. This CDR3 region has 15 residues. Per the germline V gene, CDR1 is MNHEY and CDR2 is SMNVEV (reference sequence). Trimming cost V 3 bases and J 1 base, with 10 bases left between them. CDR3 loop: CASSLVGISYNEQFF. As DNA, the CDR3 is TGTGCCAGCAGTTTGGTAGGGATATCCTACAATGAGCAGTTCTTC.

This clone was seen just once. V is TRBV7-9 and J is TRBJ2-2, with 8 bases that match TRBD2. V lost 3 bases to trimming and J lost 0 bases; unmatched junction nucleotides: 3. Germline V gives CDR1 SEHNR, CDR2 FQNEAQ (reference sequence). This CDR3 has 16 residues. CDR3 protein: CASSFRLASNTGELFF. Written as DNA, the CDR3 is TGTGCCAGCAGCTTTAGACTAGCGTCGAACACCGGGGAGCTGTTTTTT.

The J gene is TRBJ1-5, the V gene TRBV30; maybe TRBD1 (5 bases). CDR3 length equals 15 residues. Trimming shortened V by 2 bases and J by 9 bases, and 20 bases separated the two germline ends. Looked up from germline, CDR1 is GTSNPN and CDR2 is SVGIG (reference sequence). CDR3: CAWSTKTGSFLPQHF. The CDR3 bases are TGTGCCTGGAGTACAAAAACAGGTAGCTTTTTGCCCCAGCATTTT.

CDR3 in amino acids: CSALAGEVRFF. The CDR3 DNA reads as TGCAGTGCTTTGGCAGGGGAAGTTAGGTTTTTT. The V call is TRBV20-1, the J call TRBJ2-2; D is possibly TRBD1 (6 bases). Germline V lookup: CDR1 DFQATT, CDR2 SNEGSKA (reference sequence). This CDR3 region has 11 residues. V lost 5 bases to trimming and J lost 16 bases, with 17 bases between them.

The chain recombines TRBV10-1 with TRBJ2-7; D not certain. Germline CDR1 is WNHNN and CDR2 is SYGVQD (reference sequence). V was shortened by 2 bases and J by 4 bases, with 9 bases between the two germline ends. The length of the CDR3 is 13 residues. The CDR3 protein is CASSEAPQYEQYF. The CDR3 DNA reads as TGCGCCAGCAGTGAGGCCCCGCAATACGAGCAGTACTTC.

The V and J genes are TRBV5-1 and TRBJ1-4, with unresolved D. The CDR3 sequence is 12 residues long. CDR1 SGHRS and CDR2 YFSETQ come from the germline V gene. The CDR3 reads CASKGSNEKLFF. CDR3 in DNA: TGCGCTTCGAAGGGTTCTAATGAAAAACTGTTTTTT.

This chain uses TRBV7-8 with TRBJ2-5; D gene unclear. Trimming shortened V by 3 bases and J by 5 bases, and 10 bases separated the two germline ends. This CDR3 comprises 13 residues. Germline V lookup: CDR1 SGHVS, CDR2 FQNEAQ. The CDR3: CASSFQSPETQYF. The DNA of the CDR3 is TGTGCCAGCAGCTTCCAAAGTCCGGAGACCCAGTACTTC.

This chain uses TRBV4-1 with TRBJ2-2, with 13 bases aligning to TRBD2. V gave up 1 base and J gave up 5 bases; unmatched junction bases: 7. Germline lookup yields CDR1 MGHRA and CDR2 YSYEKL. CDR3 length: 18 amino acids. The CDR3 sequence is CASSQGTSGGFGTGELFF. CDR3 bases: TGCGCCAGCAGCCAAGGGACTAGCGGGGGCTTCGGGACCGGGGAGCTGTTTTTT.

The chain links TRBV5-1 to TRBJ2-3, with D perhaps TRBD1 (5 bases). The length of the CDR3 is 16 residues. Germline V CDR1 and CDR2: SGHRS, YFSETQ. Deletions cut 4 bases from V and 10 bases from J, with 25 bases between. The CDR3 loop reads CASSPELTGPRRAQYF. The CDR3 coding sequence is TGCGCCAGCAGCCCGGAACTCACAGGTCCCCGACGGGCGCAGTATTTT.

The rearrangement links TRBV6-5 to TRBJ1-2; tentative D call: TRBD1 (6 bases). The CDR3 has 13 amino acids. The ends were cut back, 8 bases at V and 8 bases at J, with 18 bases in the middle. The germline V gene encodes CDR1 MNHEY and CDR2 SVGAGI. CDR3 residues: CASHPGAAGGYTF. Here the CDR3 DNA reads TGTGCCAGCCACCCGGGGGCCGCCGGCGGCTACACCTTC.

This clone has a single count. This chain connects TRBV30 to TRBJ2-5; 13 bases are shared with TRBD2. Per germline, CDR1 GTSNPN and CDR2 SVGIG (reference sequence). Unmatched junction bases numbered 5, after V lost 1 base and J lost 9 bases. CDR3 length equals 14 residues. The CDR3 DNA follows: TGTGCCTGGAGTGGGACTAGCGGGGGACGGGCCCAGTACTTC. It translates to CAWSGTSGGRAQYF.

This rearrangement joins TRBV5-1 to TRBJ1-1; 8 positions match TRBD1. V gave up 3 bases and J gave up 1 base; unmatched junction bases: 2. This CDR3 spans 14 amino acids. Germline loops: CDR1 SGHRS, CDR2 YFSETQ. CDR3 DNA sequence: TGCGCCAGCAGCTGGGACAGGCCGAACACTGAAGCTTTCTTT. Its protein is CASSWDRPNTEAFF. Combining the CDR3 with reference TRBV5-1 and TRBJ1-1 gives the whole variable domain KAGVTQTPRYLIKTRGQQVTLSCSPISGHRSVSWYQQTPGQGLQFLFEYFSETQRNKGNFPGRFSGRQFSNSRSEMNVSTLELGDSALYLCASSWDRPNTEAFFGQGTRLTVV.

The chain couples TRBV4-3 to TRBJ1-1; D unclear. Germline V gene sequence: CDR1 LGHNA, CDR2 YSLEER. V was shortened by 0 bases and J by 7 bases, with 15 bases between the two germline ends. This CDR3 region has 15 residues. DNA of the CDR3: TGCGCCAGCAGCCAAGAGGGGTCCGGTGGTGGTGAAGCTTTCTTT. As protein: CASSQEGSGGGEAFF.

The chain is built from TRBV4-3 and TRBJ2-3, with TRBD2 matching over 9 bases. Germline assignment: CDR1 LGHNA and CDR2 YSLEER. V trimming: 0 bases; J trimming: 2 bases; junction bases outside the gene matches: 9. This CDR3 region has 18 residues. The CDR3: CASSQDYSAGGFTDTQYF. Written as DNA, the CDR3 is TGCGCCAGCAGCCAAGATTATTCGGCGGGGGGGTTCACAGATACGCAGTATTTT.

CDR3 coding DNA: TGTGCCAGCAGTGAATCGGGACTGATGAACACTGAAGCTTTCTTT. Translating gives CASSESGLMNTEAFF. The V and J genes are TRBV6-1 and TRBJ1-1, with D perhaps matching TRBD1 (5 bases). The V end lost 2 bases, the J end lost 0 bases, and 10 bases lay between the germline ends. From germline, CDR1 is MNHNS and CDR2 SASEGT. There are 15 residues in the CDR3.

This chain connects TRBV10-3 to TRBJ1-2, with D hard to call. CDR1 is ENHRY, CDR2 SYGVKD, per germline. The V and J ends lost 4 bases and 0 bases respectively, with 12 bases between them. The CDR3 covers 15 residues. The CDR3 DNA follows: TGTGCCATCAGTGGCGGGGAAGGGTCTAACTATGGCTACACCTTC. It encodes CAISGGEGSNYGYTF.

This chain uses TRBV5-6 with TRBJ2-5; no clear D. CDR3 length: 14 amino acids. Trimming shortened V by 4 bases and J by 5 bases, and 15 bases separated the two germline ends. Per germline, CDR1 SGHDT and CDR2 YYEEEE. The CDR3 DNA follows: TGTGCCAGCAGCACACCTAGAGGTGGGGAGACCCAGTACTTC. Translation: CASSTPRGGETQYF. Drawing the rest from reference TRBV5-6 and TRBJ2-5, the complete variable domain is DAGVTQSPTHLIKTRGQQVTLRCSPKSGHDTVSWYQQALGQGPQFIFQYYEEEERQRGNFPDRFSGHQFPNYSSELNVNALLLGDSALYLCASSTPRGGETQYFGPGTRLLVL.

V gene TRBV5-6 combines with J gene TRBJ1-6; possible D gene TRBD1, 6 bases. Looked up from germline, CDR1 is SGHDT and CDR2 is YYEEEE. CDR3 size: 17 residues. Trimming pared 1 base from V and 8 bases from J, leaving 19 bases between. CDR3 coding DNA: TGTGCCAGCAGCTTGCGCCAATGGACAGCGCATTATTCACCCCTCCACTTT. It encodes CASSLRQWTAHYSPLHF.

In the case of this clone: Additional DNA sequences in this sample encode the identical CDR3. The rearrangement joins TRBV5-1 to TRBJ2-2; TRBD1 is a possible D gene (7 bases). From germline, CDR1 is SGHRS and CDR2 YFSETQ. V lost 0 bases, J lost 3 bases, and 9 bases lay in between. The CDR3 is 15 amino acids. For the CDR3, the DNA is TGCGCCAGCAGCTTGGCCAGGGGGGACACCGGGGAGCTGTTTTTT. It encodes CASSLARGDTGELFF.